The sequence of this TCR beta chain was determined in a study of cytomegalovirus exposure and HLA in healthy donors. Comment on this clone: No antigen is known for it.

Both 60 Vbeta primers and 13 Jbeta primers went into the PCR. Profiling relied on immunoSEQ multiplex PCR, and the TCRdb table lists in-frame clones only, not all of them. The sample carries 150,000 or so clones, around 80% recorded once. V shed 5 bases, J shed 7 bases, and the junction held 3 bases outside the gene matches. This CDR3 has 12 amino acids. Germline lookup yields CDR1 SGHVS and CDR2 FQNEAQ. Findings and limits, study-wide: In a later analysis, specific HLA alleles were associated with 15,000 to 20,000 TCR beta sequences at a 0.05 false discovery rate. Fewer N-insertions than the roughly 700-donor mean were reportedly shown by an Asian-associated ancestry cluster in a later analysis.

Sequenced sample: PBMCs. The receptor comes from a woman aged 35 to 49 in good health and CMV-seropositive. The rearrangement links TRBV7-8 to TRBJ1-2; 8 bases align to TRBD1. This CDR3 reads CASSAGTGGYTF. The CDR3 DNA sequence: TGTGCCAGCAGCGCCGGGACAGGTGGCTACACCTTC.